The clone carrying this TCR beta chain was counted once. The target antigen is unknown. These data originate in a study of cytomegalovirus exposure and HLA in healthy donors. The study, taken as a whole, reports: Researchers reported that a few CMV-associated chains were confirmed in vitro as CMV antigen-specific. One later analysis reportedly identified an Asian-associated ancestry cluster that showed fewer N-insertions than the approximately 700-donor mean.

With 60 Vbeta and 13 Jbeta primers, the PCR was carried out. The assay was immunoSEQ multiplex PCR, and TCRdb's table has in-frame clones only and misses some. The sample holds under 200,000 clones, around 80% seen once. This CDR3 contains 14 residues. The germline V gene has CDR1 SSHAT and CDR2 FNYEAQ (reference sequence). Unmatched junction bases numbered 3, after V lost 5 bases and J lost 1 base. This chain joins TRBV7-7 and TRBJ2-7; TRBD1 aligns across 9 bases. The sample taken for sequencing was PBMCs. This receptor was obtained from a woman aged 45 to 65 in good health and CMV-seronegative. In DNA form, the CDR3 reads TGTGCCAGCAGCCAGGACAGGGGATCCTACGAGCAGTACTTC. Its translation is CASSQDRGSYEQYF. Variable domain in full (rest from reference TRBV7-7 and TRBJ2-7): GAGVSQSPRYKVTKRGQDVTLRCDPISSHATLYWYQQALGQGPEFLTYFNYEAQPDKSGLPSDRFSAERPEGSISTLTIQRTEQRDSAMYRCASSQDRGSYEQYFGPGTRLTVT.